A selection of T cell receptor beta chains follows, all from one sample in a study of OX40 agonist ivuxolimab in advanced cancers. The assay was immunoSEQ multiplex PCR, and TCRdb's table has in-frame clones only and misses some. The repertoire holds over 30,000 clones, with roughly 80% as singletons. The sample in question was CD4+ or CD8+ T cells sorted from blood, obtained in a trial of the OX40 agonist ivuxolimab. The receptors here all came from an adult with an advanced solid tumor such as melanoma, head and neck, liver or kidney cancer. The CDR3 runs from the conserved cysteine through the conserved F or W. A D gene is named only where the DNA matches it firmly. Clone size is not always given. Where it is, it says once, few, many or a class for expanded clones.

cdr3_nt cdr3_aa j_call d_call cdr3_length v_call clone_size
TGTGCCAGCAGCTTTTGGGGAGGCACAGATACGCAGTATTTT CASSFWGGTDTQYF TRBJ2-3 NA 14 TRBV5-4 NA
TGTGCCAGCAGCCCACGGACAGGGGGCGGTAAACTGTTTTTT CASSPRTGGGKLFF TRBJ1-4 TRBD1 14 TRBV5-4 NA
TGCGCCAGCAGCCCACAAGACTACCAAGAGACCCAGTACTTC CASSPQDYQETQYF TRBJ2-5 NA 14 TRBV5-1 NA
TGCAGCGTTGATGACTTTACAGATACGCAGTATTTT CSVDDFTDTQYF TRBJ2-3 NA 12 TRBV29-1 NA
TGTGCCAGCAGCTTACTGGGCACCGGGGAGCTGTTTTTT CASSLLGTGELFF TRBJ2-2 NA 13 TRBV7-6 NA
TGTGCCAGCAGCTTCGAGATTATCACAGATACGCAGTATTTT CASSFEIITDTQYF TRBJ2-3 NA 14 TRBV7-2 NA
TGCGCCAGCAGCTTGACGACAGGGGGGAACACTGAAGCTTTCTTT CASSLTTGGNTEAFF TRBJ1-1 TRBD1 15 TRBV5-1 NA
TGTGCCAGCCATGTAGGCAGGGACATGAGGGAGCAGTACTTC CASHVGRDMREQYF TRBJ2-7 NA 14 TRBV5-4 NA
TGTGCCAGCAGCCACAGGGCTTCCAATGAGCAGTTCTTC CASSHRASNEQFF TRBJ2-1 NA 13 TRBV27 NA
TGTGCCAGCAGCTCGACAGGGGGGAACACTGAAGCTTTCTTT CASSSTGGNTEAFF TRBJ1-1 TRBD1 14 TRBV7-8 NA
TGCGCCAGCAGCTTGTTTGGGAACTCCTACAATGAGCAGTTCTTC CASSLFGNSYNEQFF TRBJ2-1 NA 15 TRBV5-1 NA
TGTGCCAGCACCACACTAAGTTTCGTCCGTCCCTACAATGAGCAGTTCTTC CASTTLSFVRPYNEQFF TRBJ2-1 NA 17 TRBV7-8 few
TGTGCCAGCAGTGACTCGGGTCCCGACTCTGGGGCCAACGTCCTGACTTTC CASSDSGPDSGANVLTF TRBJ2-6 NA 17 TRBV6-4 NA
TGTGCCAGCAGCGGACAGGGACTAGTCAATGAGCAGTTCTTC CASSGQGLVNEQFF TRBJ2-1 NA 14 TRBV9 NA
TGTGCCAGCAGCCGGACAGGTCGGAATGAGCAGTTCTTC CASSRTGRNEQFF TRBJ2-1 TRBD1 13 TRBV27 few